This entry lists 23 T cell receptor beta chains sequenced from one sample in a study of T and B cells in COVID-19 patients. Multiplex PCR with BIOMED2 TRB-A/B primer pools amplified TRB rearrangements. TCRdb redid the calling of the multiplex PCR reads with MiXCR, one entry per CDR3 protein. The sample yields around 16,000 distinct CDR3 sequences, approximately 26% seen once. TRB was amplified from about 250-500 ng of blood genomic DNA. The sample was blood. These TCRs come from a human donor who had recovered from COVID-19.

Judged by abundance, this clonotype is medium-sized. This sequence joins TRBV19 and TRBJ2-2, with a possible D match to TRBD1 (6 bases). V was cut by 1 base and J by 7 bases, with 13 bases left in between. CDR1 and CDR2 from the germline V gene are LNHDA and SQIVND (reference sequence). The CDR3 contains 15 residues. The CDR3 nucleotides read TGTGCCAGTAGTATAGTCCAGGGGAATTTCGGGGAGCTGTTTTTT. Translated, it gives CASSIVQGNFGELFF.

Within the sample, this clonotype is medium-sized. V is TRBV29-1 and J is TRBJ1-1; unclear D gene. The CDR3 is 13 residues long. Trimming removed 5 bases at V and 3 bases at J, with 13 bases between. The V gene's germline CDR1 is SQVTM and CDR2 ANQGSEA. The CDR3 nucleotides read TGCAGCGTTCGAGCCGGGTGGGACACTGAAGCTTTCTTT. It encodes CSVRAGWDTEAFF.

The chain is built from TRBV12-3 or TRBV12-4 and TRBJ1-5; D gene ambiguous. The CDR3 runs to 15 residues. V was pared by 6 bases and J by 2 bases, with 14 bases between. Here the CDR3 reads CASSLGPFGNQPQHF. In DNA, the CDR3 is TGTGCCAGCAGCCTTGGACCGTTCGGCAATCAGCCCCAGCATTTT.

By sample fraction, this clonotype is medium-sized. V gene TRBV19 combines with J gene TRBJ2-1; 7 positions agree with TRBD2. The trim removed 6 bases at V and 7 bases at J, leaving 12 bases unmatched. This CDR3 is 15 amino acids long. Germline CDR1 is LNHDA and CDR2 is SQIVND (reference sequence). CDR3 in DNA: TGTGCCAGTAGGAGGGCTCAGAGTAGCGGGAATGAGCAGTTCTTC. As protein: CASRRAQSSGNEQFF.

In its sample, this clonotype is medium-sized. The V and J genes are TRBV29-1 and TRBJ2-2; TRBD1 is a possible D gene (5 bases). Germline lookup yields CDR1 SQVTM and CDR2 ANQGSEA. V lost 4 bases to trimming and J lost 5 bases, with 8 bases between them. The CDR3 covers 12 residues. In DNA form, the CDR3 reads TGCAGCGTTGCTCAGGGAACCGGGGAGCTGTTTTTT. It codes for CSVAQGTGELFF.

This clonotype rates as medium-sized. The V call is TRBV6-5, the J call TRBJ2-2; 11 nucleotides align to TRBD2. This CDR3 region has 16 residues. V lost 6 bases, J lost 7 bases, and 10 bases stayed unmatched. Germline V CDR1 and CDR2: MNHEY, SVGAGI. CDR3 in DNA: TGTGCCAGCAGCCGTACTAGCGGGAGTATAGACGGGGAGCTGTTTTTT. Its translation: CASSRTSGSIDGELFF.

This sequence joins TRBV27 and TRBJ1-2; tentatively, D is TRBD1 (5 bases). The CDR3 is 13 residues long. The germline V gene encodes CDR1 MNHEY and CDR2 SMNVEV (reference sequence). Trimming pared 1 base from V and 6 bases from J, leaving 9 bases between. Written as DNA, the CDR3 is TGTGCCAGCAGTTTATACGCAGGGAATGGCTACACCTTC. Translating gives CASSLYAGNGYTF.

Many counts were recorded for this clonotype. This sequence joins TRBV19 and TRBJ1-5, with a possible D match to TRBD1 (5 bases). The CDR3 totals 13 residues. Trimming left V 7 bases short and J 6 bases short, with 13 bases between. The V gene's germline CDR1 is LNHDA and CDR2 SQIVND (reference sequence). The CDR3, as DNA: TGTGCCAGTATTGGGGCAACCCTTCAGCCCCAGCATTTT. As protein: CASIGATLQPQHF.

This clonotype was counted only a few times. The V gene is TRBV27, the J gene TRBJ1-5; no reliable D call. Germline assignment: CDR1 MNHEY and CDR2 SMNVEV (reference sequence). The CDR3 is 13 residues long. V was shortened by 2 bases and J by 4 bases, with 6 bases between the two germline ends. The CDR3 coding sequence is TGTGCCAGCAGTTTACTTCGAAATCAGCCCCAGCATTTT. Translation gives CASSLLRNQPQHF.

This clonotype was seen ten or more times. The chain uses TRBV6-2 or TRBV6-3 and TRBJ1-2; D not certain. CDR1 is MNHEY and CDR2 is SVGEGT in the germline V gene. This CDR3 has 12 amino acids. Trimming stripped 1 base from V and 6 bases from J, with 6 bases between. CDR3 DNA sequence: TGTGCCAGCAGTTACTATGTAGATGGCTACACCTTC. It encodes CASSYYVDGYTF.

Comment on this clonotype: At one end the junction does not follow the germline gene, possibly because of a read error. The V gene is TRBV5-3, the J gene TRBJ2-5, with 11 bases lining up with TRBD2. TRBV5-3 is filed as an ORF, its function uncertain. This CDR3 is 19 amino acids long. The CDR3 region has the DNA TGCGCCAGCAGCCGTCTAGGGGCTAGCGGGGGGCCGTACCAAGAGACCCAGTACTTC. Translation: CASSRLGASGGPYQETQYF.

The rearrangement uses TRBV7-6 and TRBJ1-1, with D perhaps matching TRBD1 (5 bases). V dropped 5 bases and J dropped 1 base, with 20 bases sitting between them. CDR3 size: 17 residues. Germline CDR1 and CDR2: SGHVS and FNYEAQ. CDR3 nucleotide sequence: TGTGCCAGCAGCGGGGCGTCGGGGAGAGGGAAGAACACTGAAGCTTTCTTT. Its protein product is CASSGASGRGKNTEAFF.

The V and J genes are TRBV5-1 and TRBJ2-7, with TRBD1 matching 7 bases. The V gene end was trimmed by 7 bases and the J gene end by 6 bases; junction bases not matched to a gene: 13. CDR1 is SGHRS and CDR2 is YFSETQ in the germline V gene. The CDR3 sequence is 14 residues long. CDR3 loop: CASGDRVGGLEQYF. CDR3 DNA: TGCGCCAGCGGAGACAGGGTGGGCGGCCTCGAGCAGTACTTC.

This chain joins TRBV27 and TRBJ2-7; 7 nucleotides align to TRBD1. V gave up 3 bases and J gave up 5 bases; unmatched junction bases: 13. The CDR3 spans 16 residues. CDR1 is MNHEY and CDR2 is SMNVEV in the germline V gene (reference sequence). CDR3 in amino acids: CASSFLSRDSFHEQYF. CDR3 DNA sequence: TGTGCCAGCAGTTTTCTTTCCCGGGACAGTTTCCACGAGCAGTACTTC.

The V call is TRBV28, the J call TRBJ1-4; TRBD1 agrees at 7 bases. The CDR3 is 17 amino acids. The germline V gene has CDR1 MDHEN and CDR2 SYDVKM. The J segment lost 7 bases and the V segment lost 6 bases, leaving 17 bases of the junction unmatched. CDR3 region: CASSYTSPGGRGEKLFF. In nucleotides, the CDR3 is TGTGCCAGCAGCTATACCTCCCCAGGGGGAAGAGGTGAAAAACTGTTTTTT. Based on the CDR3 plus reference TRBV28 and TRBJ1-4, the full variable domain is DVKVTQSSRYLVKRTGEKVFLECVQDMDHENMFWYRQDPGLGLRLIYFSYDVKMKEKGDIPEGYSVSREKKERFSLILESASTNQTSMYLCASSYTSPGGRGEKLFFGSGTQLSVL.

This clonotype is classed as medium-sized. The V call is TRBV6-1, the J call TRBJ2-7; D not resolved. V lost 10 bases and J lost 3, with 4 bases in between. Germline V gene lookup returns CDR1 MNHNS and CDR2 SASEGT. The CDR3 runs to 9 residues. DNA for the CDR3: TGTGCCACCAACTACGAGCAGTACTTC. Protein product: CATNYEQYF.

There are many counts of this clonotype. The V gene is TRBV19, the J gene TRBJ1-5; D is ambiguous. Germline CDR1 reads LNHDA; CDR2 reads SQIVND (reference sequence). The CDR3 loop spans 16 amino acids. V lost 4 bases and J lost 4, with 17 bases in between. In nucleotides, the CDR3 is TGTGCCAGTAGTACCTCGAAGGTGGTATGGAATCAGCCCCAGCATTTT. It codes for CASSTSKVVWNQPQHF.

This chain connects TRBV5-6 to TRBJ1-5; unclear D gene. The CDR3 consists of 14 residues. CDR1 SGHDT and CDR2 YYEEEE come from the germline V gene. Trimming took 2 bases from V and 4 from J, leaving 10 bases between them. The CDR3 DNA sequence: TGTGCCAGCAGCTTTACGAGTGGAAATCAGCCCCAGCATTTT. It specifies CASSFTSGNQPQHF.

V and J are TRBV19 and TRBJ2-7; TRBD2 aligns across 16 bases. The CDR3 loop spans 16 amino acids. The germline gives CDR1 LNHDA, CDR2 SQIVND (reference sequence). Germline trimming cut 4 bases from V and 7 bases from J; bases unmatched to any gene: 7. CDR3 coding DNA: TGTGCCAGTAGTACGGGACTAGCGGGAGGGCCGGGGGAGCAGTACTTC. The encoded protein is CASSTGLAGGPGEQYF.

This CDR3 is CASTSNFMATYEQYF. The CDR3 DNA reads TGTGCCAGCACCTCCAATTTTATGGCCACCTACGAGCAGTACTTC. The V gene is TRBV11-1, the J gene TRBJ2-7; D is uncertain. Trimming shortened V by 7 bases and J by 2 bases, and 18 bases separated the two germline ends. The CDR3 has 15 residues. Germline CDR1 SGHAT, CDR2 FQDESV (reference sequence).

This chain joins TRBV2 and TRBJ2-2; 7 bases are shared with TRBD1. Germline-derived CDR1 and CDR2 are SNHLY and FYNNEI. This CDR3 region has 14 residues. The ends lost 7 bases at V and 0 bases at J; junction bases unmatched: 2. CDR3 in DNA: TGTGCCAGCACGGGACAGACGAACACCGGGGAGCTGTTTTTT. Encoded protein: CASTGQTNTGELFF.

This clonotype was seen ten or more times. The chain uses TRBV18 and TRBJ2-5; D remains ambiguous. Per germline, CDR1 KGHSH and CDR2 LQKENI. The germline V and J ends were trimmed by 0 bases and 1 base, with 6 bases remaining between them. The CDR3 consists of 14 residues. The CDR3 nucleotides read TGTGCCAGCTCACCACCTCAGCTCCAAGAGACCCAGTACTTC. It codes for CASSPPQLQETQYF.

V is TRBV6-5 and J is TRBJ1-5; D is possibly TRBD1 (6 bases). CDR1 is MNHEY and CDR2 is SVGAGI in the germline V gene. CDR3 length: 16 amino acids. Trimming took 6 bases from V and 0 from J, leaving 15 bases between them. The CDR3 DNA sequence: TGTGCCAGCAGCCGAAGACAGGATACTAGCAATCAGCCCCAGCATTTT. Translated, it gives CASSRRQDTSNQPQHF.